A single sample is the source of the 30 T cell receptor beta chains below, sequenced in a study of blood T cell repertoires in COVID-19. The repertoire was sequenced with immunoSEQ multiplex PCR; TCRdb's copy has only in-frame clones and lacks some. The sample includes about 120,000 clones, more than 85% of them seen just once. The sequenced sample consisted of peripheral blood. The receptor source for this set is a human donor with acute or convalescent COVID-19. The donor label of this sample is uncertain.

CDR3 amino acids: CARSLVRRGETQYF. The DNA of the CDR3 is TGTGCCAGAAGCTTGGTTCGGAGGGGAGAGACCCAGTACTTC. This sequence joins TRBV5-3 and TRBJ2-5; tentatively, D is TRBD2 (6 bases). TRBV5-3 is annotated as an ORF whose role is uncertain. V dropped 0 bases and J dropped 4 bases, with 10 bases sitting between them. This CDR3 is 14 amino acids long.

V gene TRBV5-5 combines with J gene TRBJ2-7; D possibly corresponds to TRBD2 (6 bases). The length of the CDR3 is 14 residues. Trimming removed 4 bases at V and 7 bases at J, with 18 bases between. The V gene's germline CDR1 is SGHKS and CDR2 YYEKEE (reference sequence). This chain's CDR3 is CASSPGLTIVEQYF. In DNA form, the CDR3 reads TGTGCCAGCAGCCCGGGACTCACAATTGTGGAGCAGTACTTC.

The V and J genes are TRBV29-1 and TRBJ2-3, with 7 bases that match TRBD2. This CDR3 is 14 amino acids long. The germline CDR1 and CDR2 sequences are SQVTM and ANQGSEA. V gave up 8 bases and J gave up 2 bases; unmatched junction bases: 10. CDR3: CSIIQSGITDTQYF. In DNA, the CDR3 is TGCAGCATTATTCAGAGCGGGATCACAGATACGCAGTATTTT.

The chain has TRBV30 and TRBJ1-2; maybe TRBD1 (5 bases). The V end was cut by 5 bases, the J end by 2 bases, with 12 bases between. Germline V gene lookup returns CDR1 GTSNPN and CDR2 SVGIG (reference sequence). The CDR3 is 13 residues long. CDR3 amino acids: CAWSRGGNYGYTF. CDR3 sequence (DNA): TGTGCCTGGTCCCGGGGGGGGAACTATGGCTACACCTTC.

The chain is built from TRBV3-1 (or the pseudogene TRBV3-2) and TRBJ2-7; D is unclear. Germline values: CDR1 LGHDT, CDR2 YNNKEL (reference sequence). The CDR3 has 14 amino acids. The V gene lost 0 bases and the J gene lost 3 bases, with 9 bases spanning the gap. The CDR3 region has the DNA TGTGCCAGCAGCCAAGATATGGGCAGCTACGAGCAGTACTTC. Translated: CASSQDMGSYEQYF.

The table lists this clone with a count of one. The CDR3 DNA sequence: TGTGCCAGCAGTCCCGGGGACAGTCGCTCCTACGAGCAGTACTTC. Protein sequence: CASSPGDSRSYEQYF. This sequence joins TRBV28 and TRBJ2-7; 7 nucleotides agree with TRBD1. This CDR3 contains 15 residues. Germline V gives CDR1 MDHEN, CDR2 SYDVKM. V lost 5 bases to trimming and J lost 0 bases; unmatched junction nucleotides: 7.

The count of this clone is one. The chain couples TRBV7-9 to TRBJ2-1; TRBD2 matches at 9 bases. V shed 4 bases and J 4 bases; nucleotides not matched to a gene: 5. The CDR3 runs to 15 residues. Per germline, CDR1 SEHNR and CDR2 FQNEAQ (reference sequence). The CDR3 protein is CASSSGTSRYNEQFF. CDR3 in DNA: TGTGCCAGCAGCTCCGGGACTAGCAGATACAATGAGCAGTTCTTC.

This chain links TRBV19 with TRBJ1-4; 8 nucleotides align to TRBD1. Per germline, CDR1 LNHDA and CDR2 SQIVND (reference sequence). The CDR3 contains 16 residues. V trimming: 4 bases; J trimming: 7 bases; junction bases outside the gene matches: 11. CDR3 DNA sequence: TGTGCCAGTAGTACTGGCACCGGGACAGGACCTGAAAAACTGTTTTTT. This sequence encodes CASSTGTGTGPEKLFF.

This chain connects TRBV2 to TRBJ2-7; 9 bases are a match to TRBD2. The V gene's germline CDR1 is SNHLY and CDR2 FYNNEI. CDR3 length: 13 residues. V dropped 10 bases and J dropped 2; count of bases not matched to a gene: 6. The CDR3 sequence is CAKKRGAAYEQYF. For the CDR3, the DNA is TGTGCCAAAAAGCGGGGGGCCGCCTACGAGCAGTACTTC.

CDR3 sequence: CAISETGGNQPQHF. In nucleotides, the CDR3 is TGTGCCATCAGTGAGACAGGGGGCAATCAGCCCCAGCATTTT. This chain links TRBV10-3 with TRBJ1-5; 7 bases align to TRBD1. Germline V gene lookup returns CDR1 ENHRY and CDR2 SYGVKD. The CDR3 loop spans 14 amino acids. The ends lost 2 bases at V and 2 bases at J; junction bases unmatched: 0.

The chain uses TRBV6-5 and TRBJ1-1; TRBD1 matches 8 bases. Germline V gene lookup returns CDR1 MNHEY and CDR2 SVGAGI. The CDR3 loop spans 14 amino acids. With 7 bases clipped from V and 4 bases from J, the junction kept 8 bases outside the gene matches. This CDR3 is CASTLGTGGTEAFF. In DNA, the CDR3 is TGTGCCAGCACGCTTGGGACAGGAGGCACTGAAGCTTTCTTT.

The chain joins TRBV28 to TRBJ2-1; possible D gene TRBD1, 6 bases. The CDR3 contains 16 residues. The V gene lost 4 bases and the J gene lost 3 bases, with 16 bases spanning the gap. Germline CDR1 reads MDHEN; CDR2 reads SYDVKM. CDR3 in DNA: TGTGCCAGCAGTTCATACAGGGCTTGGGGCTACAATGAGCAGTTCTTC. It codes for CASSSYRAWGYNEQFF.

The genes are TRBV19 and TRBJ2-1; TRBD2 aligns across 14 bases. The CDR3 is 15 residues long. CDR1 and CDR2 from the germline V gene are LNHDA and SQIVND (reference sequence). V was pared by 3 bases and J by 8 bases, with 3 bases of the junction left unmatched. The CDR3 loop reads CASSIGTSGGDEQFF. The CDR3 region has the DNA TGTGCCAGTAGTATCGGGACTAGCGGGGGAGATGAGCAGTTCTTC.

The genes are TRBV5-4 and TRBJ2-3; 7 bases line up with TRBD2. The germline gives CDR1 SGHNT, CDR2 YYREEE (reference sequence). J gave up 2 bases and V 1 base, and 7 bases lay outside the gene matches. CDR3 size: 16 residues. For the CDR3, the DNA is TGTGCCAGCAGCTTGCAGCGGGGTGGTGACACAGATACGCAGTATTTT. Its protein is CASSLQRGGDTDTQYF.

This sequence joins TRBV7-9 and TRBJ2-5; weak D call: TRBD2 (6 bases). CDR1 SEHNR and CDR2 FQNEAQ come from the germline V gene (reference sequence). The CDR3 is made up of 14 amino acids. V lost 0 bases, J lost 4 bases, and 9 bases lay in between. The CDR3 here is CASSLAIGGETQYF. In nucleotides, the CDR3 is TGTGCCAGCAGCTTAGCCATCGGGGGAGAGACCCAGTACTTC.

The CDR3 protein is CASRFRQGIYEQYF. For the CDR3, the DNA is TGTGCCAGCAGGTTTCGACAGGGGATTTACGAGCAGTACTTC. The chain links TRBV28 to TRBJ2-7; 8 bases match TRBD1. J was trimmed by 4 bases and V by 6 bases; bases with no gene match: 8. Germline CDR1 MDHEN, CDR2 SYDVKM. The CDR3 is 14 amino acids. Based on the CDR3 plus reference TRBV28 and TRBJ2-7, the full variable domain is DVKVTQSSRYLVKRTGEKVFLECVQDMDHENMFWYRQDPGLGLRLIYFSYDVKMKEKGDIPEGYSVSREKKERFSLILESASTNQTSMYLCASRFRQGIYEQYFGPGTRLTVT.

In regard to this clone: The identical CDR3 is also encoded by other nucleotide sequences in the sample. The J gene is TRBJ2-3, the V gene TRBV7-9, with D unresolved. The germline V and J ends were trimmed by 5 bases and 4 bases, with 10 bases remaining between them. Germline V gives CDR1 SEHNR, CDR2 FQNEAQ (reference sequence). This CDR3 comprises 13 residues. The DNA for the CDR3 is TGTGCCAGCAGCCTTGCCGGGTCAGATACGCAGTATTTT. Translated: CASSLAGSDTQYF.

The V call is TRBV18, the J call TRBJ2-7; TRBD2 aligns across 8 bases. CDR3 size: 16 residues. V lost 0 bases, J lost 1 base, and 5 bases stayed unmatched. In germline, CDR1 is KGHSH, CDR2 LQKENI. The CDR3 sequence is CASSPPSGGGSYEQYF. The CDR3, as DNA: TGTGCCAGCTCACCACCGAGCGGGGGAGGATCCTACGAGCAGTACTTC.

V and J are TRBV12-3 or TRBV12-4 and TRBJ1-2; no definite D call. Trimming shortened V by 6 bases and J by 6 bases, and 11 bases separated the two germline ends. The CDR3 contains 12 residues. The CDR3 here is CASRSGSDGYTF. The CDR3 bases are TGTGCCAGCAGATCAGGATCGGATGGCTACACCTTC.

This chain joins TRBV28 and TRBJ1-1, with 10 bases matching TRBD1. The CDR3 length is 15 residues. V was clipped by 4 bases and J by 6 bases; unmatched bases: 8. Germline loops: CDR1 MDHEN, CDR2 SYDVKM. For the CDR3, the DNA is TGTGCCAGCAGTTCCGCCGGGACAGGGGAACCTGAAGCTTTCTTT. Translating it yields CASSSAGTGEPEAFF.

The rearrangement uses TRBV6-2 or TRBV6-3 and TRBJ1-1; D remains ambiguous. Germline V CDR1 and CDR2: MNHEY, SVGEGT. V was cut by 3 bases and J by 0 bases, with 5 bases left in between. This CDR3 spans 13 amino acids. The CDR3 is CASSYSLNTEAFF. The CDR3 DNA is TGTGCCAGCAGTTATAGCCTGAACACTGAAGCTTTCTTT.

The CDR3 region is CSAAGQGYNEQFF. Here the CDR3 DNA reads TGCAGCGCCGCGGGACAGGGCTACAATGAGCAGTTCTTC. The chain combines TRBV29-1 with TRBJ2-1, with 9 bases matching TRBD1. Looked up from germline, CDR1 is SQVTM and CDR2 is ANQGSEA. Unmatched junction bases numbered 4, after V lost 7 bases and J lost 3 bases. This CDR3 region has 13 residues.

This sequence joins TRBV5-1 and TRBJ1-3; 8 bases are shared with TRBD1. Germline lookup yields CDR1 SGHRS and CDR2 YFSETQ. This CDR3 spans 15 amino acids. V was pared by 4 bases and J by 4 bases, with 7 bases of the junction left unmatched. The CDR3 loop is CASSRQGAVGNTIYF. For the CDR3, the DNA is TGCGCCAGCAGCCGTCAGGGGGCGGTAGGAAACACCATATATTTT. Full variable domain (remainder filled in from reference TRBV5-1 and TRBJ1-3): KAGVTQTPRYLIKTRGQQVTLSCSPISGHRSVSWYQQTPGQGLQFLFEYFSETQRNKGNFPGRFSGRQFSNSRSEMNVSTLELGDSALYLCASSRQGAVGNTIYFGEGSWLTVV.

The rearrangement uses TRBV5-6 and TRBJ1-1; the D gene is possibly TRBD1 (5 bases). The CDR3 covers 16 residues. Trimming stripped 4 bases from V and 11 bases from J, with 27 bases between. CDR1 and CDR2 (germline): SGHDT, YYEEEE. The CDR3 spells CASSKNSGHSYPPAFF. CDR3 DNA sequence: TGTGCCAGCAGCAAAAACTCCGGACATTCTTATCCGCCGGCTTTCTTT.

The rearrangement links TRBV6-2 or TRBV6-3 to TRBJ1-1, with D perhaps matching TRBD1 (6 bases). Trimming shortened V by 0 bases and J by 4 bases, and 18 bases separated the two germline ends. Looked up from germline, CDR1 is MNHEY and CDR2 is SVGEGT. The CDR3 sequence is 17 residues long. The CDR3: CASSYSERQTRGTEAFF. The CDR3 DNA sequence: TGTGCCAGCAGTTACTCGGAAAGACAAACCAGGGGCACTGAAGCTTTCTTT.

This chain connects TRBV27 to TRBJ2-7, with 9 bases aligning to TRBD1. The CDR3 is made up of 15 amino acids. CDR1 MNHEY and CDR2 SMNVEV come from the germline V gene (reference sequence). The J segment lost 4 bases and the V segment lost 4 bases, leaving 8 bases of the junction unmatched. The CDR3 bases are TGTGCCAGCAGTTCCCAAGGGACAGGGCCTTACGAGCAGTACTTC. This encodes CASSSQGTGPYEQYF.

CDR3 protein: CASSLPANTEAFF. The CDR3 DNA is TGTGCCAGCAGCCTACCCGCGAACACTGAAGCTTTCTTT. The J gene is TRBJ1-1, the V gene TRBV28; D not resolved. Germline CDR1 reads MDHEN; CDR2 reads SYDVKM. This CDR3 has 13 residues. Trimming took off 6 bases at V and 1 base at J, with 9 bases between the two ends. The full variable domain, rest sourced from reference TRBV28 and TRBJ1-1, is DVKVTQSSRYLVKRTGEKVFLECVQDMDHENMFWYRQDPGLGLRLIYFSYDVKMKEKGDIPEGYSVSREKKERFSLILESASTNQTSMYLCASSLPANTEAFFGQGTRLTVV.

About this clone: The germline gene is not matched at one end of the junction; a read error may be the cause. The chain uses TRBV7-3 and TRBJ2-3; weak D call: TRBD2 (6 bases). The germline V gene has CDR1 SGHTA and CDR2 FQGTGA. This CDR3 comprises 15 residues. CDR3 coding DNA: TGTGCCAGCAGCCCGACCCAAGCGGGTACAGGTACGCAGTATTTT. Amino acids: CASSPTQAGTGTQYF.

The chain has TRBV3-1 (or the pseudogene TRBV3-2) and TRBJ2-3, with TRBD2 identical over 7 bases. Germline CDR1 and CDR2: LGHDT and YNNKEL (reference sequence). V lost 5 bases, J lost 6 bases, and 11 bases stayed unmatched. CDR3 length: 15 amino acids. The CDR3 sequence is CASSTQAGQGDTQYF. CDR3 DNA: TGTGCCAGCAGCACGCAAGCGGGGCAAGGCGATACGCAGTATTTT.

This clone was observed once. The chain combines TRBV5-4 with TRBJ1-1, with D unresolved. The CDR3 sequence is 13 residues long. Germline CDR1 reads SGHNT; CDR2 reads YYREEE (reference sequence). Trimming cost V 4 bases and J 7 bases, with 14 bases left between them. This chain's CDR3 is CASSTGGRSEAFF. For the CDR3, the DNA is TGTGCCAGCAGCACTGGAGGCCGAAGTGAAGCTTTCTTT. The full variable domain, rest sourced from reference TRBV5-4 and TRBJ1-1, is ETGVTQSPTHLIKTRGQQVTLRCSSQSGHNTVSWYQQALGQGPQFIFQYYREEENGRGNFPPRFSGLQFPNYSSELNVNALELDDSALYLCASSTGGRSEAFFGQGTRLTVV.